This entry lists 2 T cell receptor beta chains sequenced from one sample in a study of PD-L1 blockade in urothelial cancer. Repertoires were generated with immunoSEQ multiplex PCR, while TCRdb's copy carries only in-frame clones and drops some. The sample records roughly 42,000 clones, about 80% being singletons. The starting material was PBMCs, obtained around atezolizumab (anti-PD-L1) treatment. These receptors all come from a man in his sixties or seventies with urothelial cancer.

The chain is built from TRBV29-1 and TRBJ2-6, with a tentative D call TRBD1 (5 bases). Germline V lookup: CDR1 SQVTM, CDR2 ANQGSEA. This CDR3 comprises 13 residues. V was cut by 5 bases and J by 2 bases, with 7 bases left in between. The CDR3 DNA reads as TGCAGCGTTTGGGGCGCTGGGGCCAACGTCCTGACTTTC. Translated: CSVWGAGANVLTF.

The chain employs TRBV5-1 and TRBJ2-1; 7 bases fit TRBD2. Germline trimming cut 1 base from V and 2 bases from J; bases unmatched to any gene: 3. Germline lookup yields CDR1 SGHRS and CDR2 YFSETQ. This CDR3 contains 15 residues. Written as DNA, the CDR3 is TGCGCCAGCAGCTTGAGAGCGGGAACCTACAATGAGCAGTTCTTC. Translating it yields CASSLRAGTYNEQFF.